One T cell receptor beta chain is described in this entry. Its antigen remains unknown. A much larger clone lies a single base off, so this may be a read error. This sample is drawn from a study of tumor and adjacent non-tumor tissue in lung cancer. As for the study in general: Each sample yielded a few million productive TCRbeta reads on average.

V was clipped by 5 bases and J by 1 base, with 9 bases between them. CDR1 is SQVTM, CDR2 ANQGSEA, per germline. This CDR3 has 12 residues. A modified ARM-PCR protocol with three rounds of nested PCR amplified TCRbeta. TCRdb used MiXCR to reprocess the multiplex PCR reads, holding one entry per CDR3 protein. The table records under 150,000 distinct CDR3 sequences, 60% to 70% of them present only once. The template was RNA from unsorted bulk tissue. Overall study results and limits: In normal lung, the top 100 clones were significantly more dominant than in tumor.

Specimen: lung tumor tissue. The sequence was collected from a man younger than 45 with non-small cell lung cancer. The gene calls are TRBV29-1 and TRBJ2-7, with D uncertain. The CDR3 spells CSVTVQSYEQYF. CDR3 in DNA: TGCAGCGTTACAGTGCAATCCTACGAGCAGTACTTC.